Following are 25 T cell receptor beta chains from one sample sequenced in a study of shared clonotypes between healthy human individuals. Assay used: immunoSEQ multiplex PCR; TCRdb lists only in-frame clones, some missing. The table has some 1,100,000 clones, around 82% seen once. Input material: memory CD4+ T cells from PBMCs. Noted subset: CD45RA-negative fraction. These receptors all come from a young man in good health. Some clones in this sample may be carry-over from other donors' samples.

The rearrangement links TRBV5-1 to TRBJ1-5, with 8 bases aligning to TRBD1. The trim removed 4 bases at V and 1 base at J, leaving 4 bases unmatched. Per the germline V gene, CDR1 is SGHRS and CDR2 is YFSETQ. CDR3 length: 15 residues. This chain's CDR3 is CASSSGQGSNQPQHF. In nucleotides, the CDR3 is TGCGCCAGCAGCAGTGGACAGGGAAGCAATCAGCCCCAGCATTTT.

The rearrangement joins TRBV6-6 to TRBJ1-5; D may be TRBD1 (6 bases). Per germline, CDR1 MNHNY and CDR2 SVGAGI (reference sequence). This CDR3 region has 12 residues. V was clipped by 10 bases and J by 4 bases, with 11 bases between them. CDR3 in DNA: TGTGCCACCAGCAGGGGAAATCAGCCCCAGCATTTT. It yields the protein CATSRGNQPQHF.

The V and J genes are TRBV28 and TRBJ1-3; TRBD1 agrees at 8 bases. CDR3 length: 14 amino acids. V gave up 7 bases and J gave up 8 bases; unmatched junction bases: 10. The germline V gene has CDR1 MDHEN and CDR2 SYDVKM. The CDR3 here is CASNVPGGRDTIYF. The DNA for the CDR3 is TGTGCCAGCAACGTCCCAGGGGGCCGTGACACCATATATTTT.

CDR3 in DNA: TGTGCCAGCTCACCAGTGTCTAGCGGGATCCTTTACAATGAGCAGTTCTTC. Its translation is CASSPVSSGILYNEQFF. This chain joins TRBV18 and TRBJ2-1; 9 nucleotides align to TRBD2. The V segment lost 2 bases and the J segment 4 bases; nucleotides outside the gene matches: 9. The CDR3 length is 17 residues. Germline loops: CDR1 KGHSH, CDR2 LQKENI.

The V gene is TRBV19, the J gene TRBJ2-1, with a weak D call TRBD1 (6 bases). The V end lost 6 bases, the J end lost 1 base, and 13 bases lay between the germline ends. Germline CDR1 LNHDA, CDR2 SQIVND (reference sequence). CDR3 size: 15 residues. The CDR3 is CASRQGSTSYNEQFF. The CDR3 nucleotides are TGTGCCAGTAGGCAGGGGTCAACTTCCTACAATGAGCAGTTCTTC.

CDR3 sequence (DNA): TGTGCCAGCAGTGACCACCCCGGGACTAAAAGGTACGAGCAGTACTTC. It encodes CASSDHPGTKRYEQYF. This chain connects TRBV28 to TRBJ2-7; TRBD2 agrees at 7 bases. The CDR3 runs 16 residues. The V gene end was trimmed by 5 bases and the J gene end by 4 bases; junction bases not matched to a gene: 14. The V gene's germline CDR1 is MDHEN and CDR2 SYDVKM.

About this clone: Since a much larger clone is just one base distant, this may be a read error. The V and J genes are TRBV7-3 and TRBJ2-3; 14 nucleotides line up with TRBD2. The germline V gene has CDR1 SGHTA and CDR2 FQGTGA. The CDR3 loop spans 16 amino acids. With V trimmed by 5 bases and J by 3 bases, 4 bases remained unmatched. The CDR3 DNA sequence: TGTGCCAGCAGCCCGGGACTAGCGGGAGCAACAGATACGCAGTATTTT. This encodes CASSPGLAGATDTQYF.

The genes are TRBV28 and TRBJ2-3; 8 bases are shared with TRBD1. V trimming: 8 bases; J trimming: 0 bases; junction bases outside the gene matches: 10. Germline CDR1 reads MDHEN; CDR2 reads SYDVKM. The CDR3 consists of 16 residues. CDR3 region: CASGPPRTGSTDTQYF. The CDR3 DNA reads TGTGCCAGCGGACCACCGAGGACAGGGAGCACAGATACGCAGTATTTT.

This sequence joins TRBV18 and TRBJ2-5; tentatively, D is TRBD1 (5 bases). With 4 bases removed from V and 4 bases from J, the gap between germline ends came to 16 bases. The CDR3 runs to 15 residues. Germline lookup yields CDR1 KGHSH and CDR2 LQKENI. The CDR3 spells CASSQLGQPGETQYF. The CDR3 DNA follows: TGTGCCAGCTCACAACTCGGACAACCCGGAGAGACCCAGTACTTC.

The table lists this clone with many counts. The chain carries TRBV29-1 and TRBJ1-1, with no clear D. The CDR3 length is 15 residues. With 5 bases removed from V and 0 bases from J, the gap between germline ends came to 16 bases. CDR1 is SQVTM and CDR2 is ANQGSEA in the germline V gene. The CDR3 bases are TGCAGCGTTAATAGGAGAGGAACGTTGAACACTGAAGCTTTCTTT. Translation gives CSVNRRGTLNTEAFF.

This chain uses TRBV2 with TRBJ2-5; the D is unclear. Germline-derived CDR1 and CDR2 are SNHLY and FYNNEI. CDR3 length: 11 amino acids. V gave up 6 bases and J gave up 5 bases, with 7 bases separating them. The CDR3 region has the DNA TGTGCCAGCAGGTCAGAGGAGACCCAGTACTTC. Translated: CASRSEETQYF.

The chain joins TRBV9 to TRBJ2-1; D is uncertain. V lost 0 bases to trimming and J lost 6 bases, with 4 bases between them. This CDR3 has 12 residues. Germline CDR1 and CDR2: SGDLS and YYNGEE. CDR3 coding DNA: TGTGCCAGCAGCGTAGACATCAATGAGCAGTTCTTC. The encoded protein is CASSVDINEQFF. Supplemented by reference TRBV9 and TRBJ2-1, the full variable domain reads DSGVTQTPKHLITATGQRVTLRCSPRSGDLSVYWYQQSLDQGLQFLIQYYNGEERAKGNILERFSAQQFPDLHSELNLSSLELGDSALYFCASSVDINEQFFGPGTRLTVL.

The sample holds a few counts of this clone. This chain connects TRBV11-2 to TRBJ2-1; 9 nucleotides match TRBD2. Trimming took 0 bases from V and 4 from J; bases not matched to a gene: 4. This CDR3 has 16 amino acids. Germline CDR1 and CDR2: SGHAT and FQNNGV. The CDR3 here is CASSLDGREGYNEQFF. In nucleotides, the CDR3 is TGTGCCAGCAGCTTAGACGGGCGGGAGGGGTACAATGAGCAGTTCTTC.

This chain connects TRBV2 to TRBJ1-4; possibly TRBD1 for D (5 bases). Deletions cut 4 bases from V and 3 bases from J, with 12 bases between. CDR3 length equals 15 residues. Germline loops: CDR1 SNHLY, CDR2 FYNNEI. Here the CDR3 DNA reads TGTGCCAGCAGTGCGCGGGACTTACCTAATGAAAAACTGTTTTTT. Translated, it gives CASSARDLPNEKLFF.

The chain has TRBV28 and TRBJ2-1, with 8 positions matching TRBD1. CDR1 and CDR2 from the germline V gene are MDHEN and SYDVKM. The CDR3 has 18 residues. The junction had 13 bases not matched to a gene; V was cut back by 6 bases and J by 0 bases. The CDR3 reads CASSSRLGTGISYNEQFF. The DNA of the CDR3 is TGTGCCAGCAGCTCACGGCTAGGGACAGGTATCTCCTACAATGAGCAGTTCTTC.

This clone turned up a few times. The chain recombines TRBV7-8 with TRBJ1-5; D remains unclear. The CDR3 sequence is 16 residues long. V lost 1 base and J lost 3, with 13 bases in between. Looked up from germline, CDR1 is SGHVS and CDR2 is FQNEAQ. Written as DNA, the CDR3 is TGTGCCAGCAGCTTAGGAGGGTATCTCGACAATCAGCCCCAGCATTTT. Its protein is CASSLGGYLDNQPQHF.

CDR3 bases: TGTGCCAGCAGTCCGAGCGGAAATCGGGAGACCCAGTACTTC. As protein: CASSPSGNRETQYF. The rearrangement joins TRBV7-7 to TRBJ2-5; a possible D gene is TRBD2 (5 bases). CDR1 is SSHAT, CDR2 FNYEAQ, per germline (reference sequence). CDR3 length: 14 residues. Trimming cost V 6 bases and J 5 bases, with 16 bases left between them.

V and J are TRBV19 and TRBJ2-2; D remains unclear. Germline V gene data show CDR1 as LNHDA and CDR2 as SQIVND (reference sequence). CDR3 length: 14 residues. Deletions cut 5 bases from V and 0 bases from J, with 7 bases between. CDR3 sequence reads: CASSLSPNTGELFF. The DNA for the CDR3 is TGTGCCAGTAGTCTCTCTCCGAACACCGGGGAGCTGTTTTTT.

The gene calls are TRBV6-1 and TRBJ1-2, with TRBD1 as a possible D gene (6 bases). Trimming left V 5 bases short and J 1 base short, with 11 bases between. Per the germline V gene, CDR1 is MNHNS and CDR2 is SASEGT. This CDR3 comprises 14 residues. The chain's CDR3 is CASSWEGGNYGYTF. The CDR3 nucleotides are TGTGCCAGCAGTTGGGAAGGGGGTAACTATGGCTACACCTTC.

This clone was recorded many times. The chain carries TRBV5-1 and TRBJ2-1; 9 bases fit TRBD2. Losses at the gene ends were 0 bases for V and 7 bases for J; bases not matched to a gene: 5. CDR3 length: 15 amino acids. The V gene's germline CDR1 is SGHRS and CDR2 YFSETQ. CDR3 sequence (DNA): TGCGCCAGCAGCTTGGTCCTAGCGGGAAGTAATGAGCAGTTCTTC. Its protein product is CASSLVLAGSNEQFF.

A single count supports this clone. The chain employs TRBV30 and TRBJ2-7; D is uncertain. The CDR3 loop spans 13 amino acids. Germline CDR1 reads GTSNPN; CDR2 reads SVGIG (reference sequence). V was pared by 0 bases and J by 2 bases, with 8 bases between. In DNA form, the CDR3 reads TGTGCCTGGAGTGTACACGTGACCTACGAGCAGTACTTC. This codes for CAWSVHVTYEQYF.

This chain links TRBV28 with TRBJ2-7, with 8 bases that match TRBD2. This CDR3 region has 13 residues. Losses at the gene ends were 8 bases for V and 6 bases for J; bases not matched to a gene: 9. CDR1 is MDHEN and CDR2 is SYDVKM in the germline V gene. Written as DNA, the CDR3 is TGTGCCAGCGCAGCGGGGGCGACAGTCGAGCAGTACTTC. Translated, it gives CASAAGATVEQYF.

The V and J genes are TRBV7-2 and TRBJ1-1; D uncertain. Germline V gene sequence: CDR1 SGHTA, CDR2 FQGNSA. The CDR3 extends over 14 amino acids. With 5 bases removed from V and 1 base from J, the gap between germline ends came to 11 bases. The CDR3 spells CASSNYRENTEAFF. CDR3 bases: TGTGCCAGCAGCAATTACAGAGAGAACACTGAAGCTTTCTTT.

The chain couples TRBV5-1 to TRBJ2-2; D is perhaps TRBD2 (5 bases). CDR3 length: 14 residues. Germline V CDR1 and CDR2: SGHRS, YFSETQ. V was cut by 2 bases and J by 3 bases, with 8 bases left in between. CDR3 protein: CASSFISDTGELFF. The CDR3 coding sequence is TGCGCCAGCAGCTTTATTAGCGACACCGGGGAGCTGTTTTTT.

The V gene is TRBV5-1, the J gene TRBJ1-1; D call uncertain. This CDR3 has 14 residues. V gave up 4 bases and J gave up 5 bases, with 15 bases separating them. Germline CDR1 and CDR2: SGHRS and YFSETQ. CDR3 DNA: TGCGCCAGCAGCATAAGCAACCTGGGAACTGAAGCTTTCTTT. It translates to CASSISNLGTEAFF.